Sequencing of this TCR beta chain was carried out in a study of vaccination and CD4 T cells after COVID-19. Sequence data for DNA of cultured CD4+ T cells were generated by the Oncomine TCR Beta short-read assay. One entry per CDR3 protein, called by TCRdb with MiXCR from the PCR reads. Of approximately 11,000 distinct CDR3 sequences detected, around 26% appear once; the ten largest clones hold around a quarter. Treatment denoted: roughly 10-day PBMC culture with coronavirus spike peptide pools or control peptides (ViraFEST assay). This clonotype turned up a few times. Its specificity is unknown. The CDR3 totals 15 residues. Trimming took off 9 bases at V and 2 bases at J, with 17 bases between the two ends. Germline V gene lookup returns CDR1 MDHEN and CDR2 SYDVKM.

V usage is TRBV28 and J usage is TRBJ1-5, with no clear D. The sequence was obtained from a human donor with COVID-19. Sequencing input: cultured CD4+ T cells from blood. DNA of the CDR3: TGTGCCAGTTCTCTCAGTGGCAGCCGCAATCAGCCCCAGCATTTT. Translated: CASSLSGSRNQPQHF.